The 29 T cell receptor beta chains reported below all come from one sample, sequenced in a study of regulatory T cells in long-lasting Graves disease. Stated time point: newly diagnosed GD, antithyroid drugs for less than 3 months. Researchers made the TCR library from RNA that was extracted from PBMCs. HTBI primers from iRepertoire and Arm-PCR of CDR3 regions yielded the TCR beta libraries. Via MiXCR, TCRdb re-called the multiplex PCR reads, giving one row per CDR3 protein. This sample yields 350,000 to 500,000 distinct CDR3 sequences, of which around 17% are seen a single time; around 10% belongs to the top ten. The same specimen was also included in a second study, on T cells in Graves' hyperthyroidism and ophthalmopathy.

This specimen was peripheral blood mononuclear cells (PBMCs), taken at new diagnosis, from a patient treated with antithyroid drugs. These receptors were collected from a woman younger than 45 with Graves disease.

This clonotype was detected only a few times. The rearrangement uses TRBV28 and TRBJ2-7; the match to TRBD2 covers 11 bases. This CDR3 contains 18 residues. After removal of 6 bases from V and 3 bases from J, the junction contained 16 bases not matched to a gene. Per the germline V gene, CDR1 is MDHEN and CDR2 is SYDVKM. As DNA, the CDR3 is TGTGCCAGCAGCTCCCGCCGTAGACTAGCGGGAATTCACTACGAGCAGTACTTC. This gives the protein CASSSRRRLAGIHYEQYF.

This clonotype occurred many times. The chain recombines TRBV5-1 with TRBJ1-6; no firm D call. Germline lookup yields CDR1 SGHRS and CDR2 YFSETQ. The CDR3 loop spans 14 amino acids. The V gene lost 4 bases and the J gene lost 4 bases, with 9 bases spanning the gap. CDR3 DNA: TGCGCCAGCAGCACGAGGGCTTATAATTCACCCCTCCACTTT. This encodes CASSTRAYNSPLHF.

At least ten counts were recorded for this clonotype. CDR3 DNA sequence: TGTGCCAGCAGTTCCGGGGGTTATGAGCAGTTCTTC. Its protein product is CASSSGGYEQFF. The V and J genes are TRBV28 and TRBJ2-1; tentative D call: TRBD2 (6 bases). Trimming took 4 bases from V and 8 from J, leaving 9 bases between them. CDR3 length equals 12 residues. From germline, CDR1 is MDHEN and CDR2 SYDVKM.

As to this clonotype: It may be a read error: a sequence one base away is much more abundant. The chain employs TRBV30 and TRBJ1-3, with TRBD1 matching over 8 bases. There are 16 residues in the CDR3. Germline lookup yields CDR1 GTSNPN and CDR2 SVGIG (reference sequence). CDR3 sequence reads: CAWSRWDRWPGHTIYF. CDR3 nucleotide sequence: TGTGCCTGGAGTCGGTGGGACAGGTGGCCTGGACACACCATATATTTT.

This clonotype occurred many times. The gene calls are TRBV12-3 or TRBV12-4 and TRBJ2-5; TRBD1 agrees at 8 bases. The CDR3 contains 15 residues. Trimming at V came to 3 bases and at J to 2 bases, leaving 5 bases not matched to a gene. CDR3 amino acids: CASSLPHRGQETQYF. The CDR3 nucleotides read TGTGCCAGCAGTTTGCCCCACAGGGGGCAAGAGACCCAGTACTTC.

This clonotype was observed a few times. The chain has TRBV24-1 and TRBJ2-2, with D perhaps being TRBD1 or TRBD2 (5 bases each). Germline V gene data show CDR1 as KGHDR and CDR2 as SFDVKD. V was clipped by 7 bases and J by 2 bases, with 13 bases between them. The length of the CDR3 is 15 residues. The CDR3 here is CATRPGGYNTGELFF. CDR3 in DNA: TGTGCCACCAGGCCTGGGGGTTATAACACCGGGGAGCTGTTTTTT.

In this sample, this clonotype turned up many times. The chain couples TRBV18 to TRBJ1-2; the D gene is possibly TRBD1 (5 bases). This CDR3 spans 14 amino acids. The V end lost 2 bases, the J end lost 2 bases, and 9 bases lay between the germline ends. CDR1 is KGHSH, CDR2 LQKENI, per germline. The CDR3 spells CASSPGTLNYGYTF. DNA of the CDR3: TGTGCCAGCTCACCAGGGACCTTAAACTATGGCTACACCTTC.

This clonotype was seen many times. The rearrangement uses TRBV14 and TRBJ2-5; 9 bases fit TRBD2. Trimming took 10 bases from V and 1 from J; bases not matched to a gene: 4. Per germline, CDR1 SGHDN and CDR2 FVKESK. CDR3 length: 13 amino acids. Here the CDR3 DNA reads TGTGCCACCGCGGGAGGGGTCCAAGAGACCCAGTACTTC. Translating gives CATAGGVQETQYF. The complete variable domain, with remaining parts taken from reference TRBV14 and TRBJ2-5, reads EAGVTQFPSHSVIEKGQTVTLRCDPISGHDNLYWYRRVMGKEIKFLLHFVKESKQDESGMPNNRFLAERTGGTYSTLKVQPAELEDSGVYFCATAGGVQETQYFGPGTRLLVL.

Remarks on this clonotype: A much more abundant neighbour one base away suggests this may be a read error. The rearrangement links TRBV20-1 to TRBJ2-1, with D unclear. This CDR3 comprises 12 residues. Looked up from germline, CDR1 is DFQATT and CDR2 is SNEGSKA (reference sequence). CDR3 nucleotides: TGCAGTTCTAGAGATGCCCGAAATGAGCAGTTCTTC. It codes for CSSRDARNEQFF.

This sequence joins TRBV11-1 and TRBJ2-6; perhaps D is TRBD1 or TRBD2 (6 bases each). V lost 10 bases and J lost 2, with 15 bases in between. Germline V gene data show CDR1 as SGHAT and CDR2 as FQDESV (reference sequence). The CDR3 has 15 amino acids. CDR3 amino acids: CATRGGFAGANVLTF. In DNA, the CDR3 is TGTGCCACCCGAGGGGGGTTCGCTGGGGCCAACGTCCTGACTTTC.

This sequence joins TRBV20-1 and TRBJ1-1, with 8 nucleotides matching TRBD1. Germline values: CDR1 DFQATT, CDR2 SNEGSKA (reference sequence). Trimming cost V 3 bases and J 9 bases; bases outside gene matches: 12. This CDR3 has 14 amino acids. CDR3 nucleotide sequence: TGCAGTGCTAGGGTTGGGGCAGGGGGCTTTAAAGCTTTCTTT. Protein: CSARVGAGGFKAFF.

Turning to this clonotype: This may arise from a read error, as a much more abundant clone is one base away. This chain links TRBV20-1 with TRBJ2-7, with TRBD2 matching over 7 bases. Germline V lookup: CDR1 DFQATT, CDR2 SNEGSKA (reference sequence). The CDR3 consists of 12 residues. The chain's CDR3 is CGARDYSYEQYF. CDR3 DNA: TGCGGTGCTCGGGACTACTCCTACGAGCAGTACTTC.

V and J are TRBV11-1 and TRBJ2-2, with TRBD2 matching 10 bases. With 5 bases clipped from V and 4 bases from J, the junction kept 13 bases outside the gene matches. Germline CDR1 and CDR2: SGHAT and FQDESV (reference sequence). This CDR3 is 18 amino acids long. The chain's CDR3 is CASSPGGLAGAGTGELFF. CDR3 DNA sequence: TGTGCCAGCAGCCCCGGGGGTCTAGCGGGAGCGGGCACCGGGGAGCTGTTTTTT.

This clonotype was detected many times. V is TRBV18 and J is TRBJ2-7; D not certain. Germline CDR1 KGHSH, CDR2 LQKENI. Trimming removed 6 bases from V and 4 bases from J, with 10 bases in between. The CDR3 is 12 residues long. DNA of the CDR3: TGTGCCAGCTCTTCGAATGTGTACGAGCAGTACTTC. Translating gives CASSSNVYEQYF.

This clonotype was seen a handful of times. The rearrangement links TRBV9 to TRBJ2-1; D gene uncertain. Trimming pared 3 bases from V and 0 bases from J, leaving 10 bases between. CDR1 and CDR2 (germline): SGDLS, YYNGEE. The CDR3 covers 15 residues. This CDR3 is CASSEDPSSYNEQFF. CDR3 coding DNA: TGTGCCAGCAGCGAGGACCCCAGCTCCTACAATGAGCAGTTCTTC.

This clonotype was recorded many times. This chain links TRBV30 with TRBJ2-1; no definite D call. The CDR3 loop spans 11 amino acids. Trimming cost V 0 bases and J 10 bases, with 7 bases left between them. Per the germline V gene, CDR1 is GTSNPN and CDR2 is SVGIG (reference sequence). The CDR3: CAWSVGREQFF. The CDR3 DNA sequence: TGTGCCTGGAGTGTAGGGCGGGAGCAGTTCTTC.

This clonotype was observed a handful of times. The rearrangement uses TRBV9 and TRBJ2-5; 10 bases are shared with TRBD2. The CDR3 covers 16 residues. Germline V gene data show CDR1 as SGDLS and CDR2 as YYNGEE. V trimming: 0 bases; J trimming: 3 bases; junction bases outside the gene matches: 5. In DNA form, the CDR3 reads TGTGCCAGCAGCGTAGTTGTAGCGGGAGGTGAAGAGACCCAGTACTTC. Its protein product is CASSVVVAGGEETQYF.

This clonotype was seen repeatedly, ten times or more. The genes are TRBV30 and TRBJ2-3, with D perhaps given as TRBD1 or TRBD2 (6 bases each). Germline CDR1 and CDR2: GTSNPN and SVGIG (reference sequence). CDR3 length: 15 residues. Trimming removed 0 bases at V and 4 bases at J, with 14 bases between. CDR3: CAWSVGGSLADTQYF. The CDR3 DNA reads as TGTGCCTGGAGTGTAGGGGGGAGCCTGGCAGATACGCAGTATTTT. Together with reference TRBV30 and TRBJ2-3, the CDR3 gives the full variable domain: SQTIHQWPATLVQPVGSPLSLECTVEGTSNPNLYWYRQAAGRGLQLLFYSVGIGQISSEVPQNLSASRPQDRQFILSSKKLLLSDSGFYLCAWSVGGSLADTQYFGPGTRLTVL.

The CDR3 bases are TGTGCCACCGTGGGCGGGAACACCGGGGAGCTGTTTTTT. Amino acids: CATVGGNTGELFF. The chain uses TRBV24-1 and TRBJ2-2, with D hard to call. The CDR3 runs to 13 residues. Per the germline V gene, CDR1 is KGHDR and CDR2 is SFDVKD. Trimming left V 9 bases short and J 1 base short, with 8 bases between.

In this sample, this clonotype turned up many times. The chain employs TRBV7-9 and TRBJ2-3; maybe TRBD2 (5 bases). Germline CDR1 is SEHNR and CDR2 is FQNEAQ (reference sequence). The CDR3 consists of 12 residues. V lost 5 bases, J lost 6 bases, and 9 bases lay in between. CDR3 in DNA: TGTGCCAGCAGCAGGCCGGGGGATACGCAGTATTTT. Translating gives CASSRPGDTQYF.

This clonotype was detected ten times or more. CDR3 sequence reads: CASSFSGAPDSPLHF. The CDR3 nucleotides read TGTGCCAGCAGTTTCTCAGGGGCGCCAGATTCACCCCTCCACTTT. The rearrangement links TRBV28 to TRBJ1-6, with TRBD1 as a possible D gene (6 bases). Germline CDR1 MDHEN, CDR2 SYDVKM. The CDR3 runs to 15 residues. Trimming stripped 3 bases from V and 8 bases from J, with 14 bases between.

This clonotype was seen ten or more times. This chain joins TRBV3-1 and TRBJ2-1, with 8 bases matching TRBD2. Germline V CDR1 and CDR2: LGHDT, YNNKEL (reference sequence). This CDR3 contains 18 residues. Trimming cost V 0 bases and J 6 bases; bases outside gene matches: 13. CDR3 residues: CASSQDFPSGSNGNEQFF. The CDR3 region has the DNA TGTGCCAGCAGCCAAGATTTTCCGAGCGGGAGTAATGGCAATGAGCAGTTCTTC.

This clonotype was recorded a few times. The chain couples TRBV5-1 to TRBJ1-1; D gene unclear. This CDR3 spans 15 amino acids. V lost 0 bases and J lost 6, with 15 bases in between. CDR1 and CDR2 (germline): SGHRS, YFSETQ. The DNA for the CDR3 is TGCGCCAGCAGCTTGGGGTCCCGGGTCCACGCTGAAGCTTTCTTT. It yields the protein CASSLGSRVHAEAFF.

The chain employs TRBV28 and TRBJ2-7, with TRBD2 identical over 7 bases. Germline V lookup: CDR1 MDHEN, CDR2 SYDVKM. Trimming cost V 6 bases and J 0 bases; bases outside gene matches: 23. This CDR3 is 20 amino acids long. CDR3 amino acids: CASRGGVVIEPPPLSYEQYF. In nucleotides, the CDR3 is TGTGCCAGCAGGGGGGGGGTCGTCATTGAACCCCCCCCCCTCTCCTACGAGCAGTACTTC.

This clonotype occurred many times. The gene calls are TRBV5-1 and TRBJ1-2; tentatively, D is TRBD1 (6 bases). CDR3 length: 14 amino acids. V dropped 7 bases and J dropped 4 bases, with 17 bases sitting between them. Germline CDR1 reads SGHRS; CDR2 reads YFSETQ. The CDR3 DNA reads as TGCGCCAGCCAAGCGACAGGACAATCCTATGGCTACACCTTC. Protein: CASQATGQSYGYTF.

Notes on this clonotype: A read error may be the cause here, since a much bigger clone is one base away. Given the absence of the conserved phenylalanine or tryptophan at the CDR3 end, a read error is likely. This chain joins TRBV30 and TRBJ1-1; D is possibly TRBD1 (5 bases). Germline CDR1 reads GTSNPN; CDR2 reads SVGIG (reference sequence). The V end was cut by 7 bases, the J end by 5 bases, with 14 bases between. The CDR3 is 12 amino acids. The DNA for the CDR3 is TGTGCCTTGGGACGGCGGGAAACTGAAGCTTTCCTT. It translates to CALGRRETEAFL.

There are many counts of this clonotype. The rearrangement links TRBV7-9 to TRBJ2-1, with TRBD1 matching over 7 bases. The CDR3 covers 13 residues. Germline V gives CDR1 SEHNR, CDR2 FQNEAQ (reference sequence). After removal of 4 bases from V and 5 bases from J, the junction contained 2 bases not matched to a gene. The CDR3 protein is CASSSTGNNEQFF. The CDR3 coding sequence is TGTGCCAGCAGCTCGACAGGGAACAATGAGCAGTTCTTC.

In its sample, this clonotype was seen many times. The rearrangement joins TRBV6-5 to TRBJ1-5, with a weak D call TRBD1 (6 bases). The germline CDR1 and CDR2 sequences are MNHEY and SVGAGI. V was clipped by 2 bases and J by 4 bases, with 12 bases between them. The length of the CDR3 is 15 residues. The CDR3 here is CASSYGQGSNQPQHF. The DNA of the CDR3 is TGTGCCAGCAGTTACGGGCAGGGGAGTAATCAGCCCCAGCATTTT.

There are many counts of this clonotype. The chain carries TRBV3-1 and TRBJ2-7; no definite D call. The CDR3 length is 12 residues. CDR1 LGHDT and CDR2 YNNKEL come from the germline V gene (reference sequence). V was pared by 1 base and J by 5 bases, with 6 bases between. DNA for the CDR3: TGTGCCAGCAGCCAAGTCCCGAACGAGCAGTACTTC. It yields the protein CASSQVPNEQYF.